Following are 22 T cell receptor beta chains from one sample sequenced in a study of metastatic and nonmetastatic thyroid tumors. Each patient went into thyroid surgery without having received any treatment. TCRdb used MiXCR to call clones anew from the PCR reads. Found here are about 16,000 clones, about 31% of them singletons; the top ten hold around an eighth. The specimen sequenced was tumor tissue. The receptors originated from a male donor with papillary thyroid cancer or a benign thyroid nodule (not recorded which). Some clones in this sample may be carry-over from other donors' samples.

The chain is built from TRBV20-1 and TRBJ1-2, with D tentatively TRBD1 (5 bases). The V end was cut by 5 bases, the J end by 3 bases, with 13 bases between. The CDR3 totals 13 residues. Germline CDR1 is DFQATT and CDR2 is SNEGSKA (reference sequence). CDR3 protein: CSAYRSTDYGYTF. In nucleotides, the CDR3 is TGCAGTGCTTACAGGAGTACGGACTATGGCTACACCTTC.

This clone has more than one count but fewer than ten. This sequence joins TRBV20-1 and TRBJ1-5; D remains unclear. CDR3 length equals 16 residues. Germline V lookup: CDR1 DFQATT, CDR2 SNEGSKA (reference sequence). Trimming took off 2 bases at V and 0 bases at J, with 14 bases between the two ends. CDR3 nucleotides: TGCAGTGCTAGACCCTGGGAAGAATATAGCAATCAGCCCCAGCATTTT. Protein product: CSARPWEEYSNQPQHF.

Sample share makes this clone medium-sized (0.01 to 0.1%). The V and J genes are TRBV20-1 and TRBJ2-7, with a tentative D call TRBD2 (5 bases). V lost 6 bases, J lost 3 bases, and 15 bases lay in between. CDR1 is DFQATT, CDR2 SNEGSKA, per germline (reference sequence). This CDR3 is built from 13 residues. The CDR3 reads CSALTEGGYEQYF. CDR3 coding DNA: TGCAGTGCCCTGACCGAGGGCGGCTACGAGCAGTACTTC.

This clone came up a few times. The V and J genes are TRBV12-3 or TRBV12-4 and TRBJ2-3; D possibly corresponds to TRBD2 (6 bases). This CDR3 region has 16 residues. The V gene lost 3 bases and the J gene lost 6 bases, with 19 bases spanning the gap. The CDR3 sequence: CASSLLGPPLADTQYF. In DNA, the CDR3 is TGTGCCAGCAGTTTGCTAGGCCCTCCCCTAGCGGATACGCAGTATTTT.

This clone was seen more than once but under ten times. J is TRBJ2-7 and V is TRBV28, with 7 bases identical to TRBD1. CDR1 and CDR2 (germline): MDHEN, SYDVKM. This CDR3 contains 15 residues. Unmatched junction bases numbered 12, after V lost 6 bases and J lost 4 bases. The CDR3 DNA sequence: TGTGCCAGCAGCGCAACCGGGACAGAGGGGTACGAGCAGTACTTC. The encoded protein is CASSATGTEGYEQYF. Based on the CDR3 plus reference TRBV28 and TRBJ2-7, the full variable domain is DVKVTQSSRYLVKRTGEKVFLECVQDMDHENMFWYRQDPGLGLRLIYFSYDVKMKEKGDIPEGYSVSREKKERFSLILESASTNQTSMYLCASSATGTEGYEQYFGPGTRLTVT.

This clone was observed many times. At one of its ends the junction is not consistent with the germline gene, which may arise from a read error. The chain couples TRBV20-1 to TRBJ2-5, with D tentatively TRBD2 (5 bases). The CDR3 runs to 13 residues. From germline, CDR1 is DFQATT and CDR2 SNEGSKA (reference sequence). The chain's CDR3 is CSASGLLKEAQYF. CDR3 nucleotides: TGCAGTGCCAGCGGTCTCCTCAAAGAGGCCCAGTACTTC.

The DNA for the CDR3 is TGCGCCAGCAGCTTGTCCCAGGGAGGATATGGCTACACCTTC. It yields the protein CASSLSQGGYGYTF. J is TRBJ1-2 and V is TRBV5-1; D is possibly TRBD1 (5 bases). Trimming took off 1 base at V and 5 bases at J, with 12 bases between the two ends. The length of the CDR3 is 14 residues. CDR1 is SGHRS, CDR2 YFSETQ, per germline.

This clone showed up just a few times. V gene TRBV6-2 or TRBV6-3 combines with J gene TRBJ2-7, with D perhaps matching TRBD2 (6 bases). Germline V gives CDR1 MNHEY, CDR2 SVGEGT. The CDR3 is 14 residues long. The ends were cut back, 5 bases at V and 5 bases at J, with 16 bases in the middle. In nucleotides, the CDR3 is TGTGCCAGCAGTCGGGCTAGCGTGTACCACGAGCAGTACTTC. Protein: CASSRASVYHEQYF.

This sequence joins TRBV13 and TRBJ2-3, with TRBD2 matching over 9 bases. V lost 5 bases to trimming and J lost 2 bases; unmatched junction nucleotides: 14. Germline V gene lookup returns CDR1 PRHDT and CDR2 FYEKMQ (reference sequence). The CDR3 contains 18 residues. CDR3 protein: CASSLRPVLAGLTDTQYF. DNA for the CDR3: TGTGCCAGCAGCCTTAGGCCGGTACTAGCGGGCCTCACAGATACGCAGTATTTT.

This clone was observed many times. J is TRBJ2-7 and V is TRBV5-4; D remains unclear. Trimming stripped 1 base from V and 6 bases from J, with 8 bases between. The CDR3 runs to 12 residues. Germline V gene lookup returns CDR1 SGHNT and CDR2 YYREEE (reference sequence). The CDR3 is CASSLSGREQYF. The DNA for the CDR3 is TGTGCCAGCAGCTTGTCCGGGCGCGAGCAGTACTTC.

V and J are TRBV20-1 and TRBJ2-1, with TRBD2 identical over 14 bases. The germline gives CDR1 DFQATT, CDR2 SNEGSKA (reference sequence). This CDR3 is built from 15 residues. J lost 7 bases, V lost 0 bases, and 2 bases had no gene match. The CDR3 here is CSAREGTSGSNEQFF. In DNA, the CDR3 is TGCAGTGCTAGAGAAGGGACTAGCGGGAGTAATGAGCAGTTCTTC.

Remarks on this clone: A read error may account for a junction end that differs from germline. This sequence joins TRBV12-3 or TRBV12-4 and TRBJ2-1; no firm D call. This CDR3 spans 14 amino acids. The CDR3 DNA reads as TGTGCCAGCGGTTTGTGGGCCAAGACCACCGAGAAGTTCTTC. Its protein product is CASGLWAKTTEKFF.

The V call is TRBV6-2 or TRBV6-3, the J call TRBJ2-1; TRBD2 matches at 9 bases. Germline loops: CDR1 MNHEY, CDR2 SVGEGT. After removal of 5 bases from V and 8 bases from J, the junction contained 10 bases not matched to a gene. This CDR3 spans 15 amino acids. CDR3 loop: CASSGGTSFVDEQFF. CDR3 nucleotide sequence: TGTGCCAGCAGTGGTGGGACTAGCTTCGTCGATGAGCAGTTCTTC.

V gene TRBV20-1 combines with J gene TRBJ1-5, with 7 bases lining up with TRBD1. V trimming: 4 bases; J trimming: 0 bases; junction bases outside the gene matches: 3. The CDR3 is 14 amino acids. Germline CDR1 DFQATT, CDR2 SNEGSKA (reference sequence). The CDR3 region is CSAKGDSSNQPQHF. The DNA for the CDR3 is TGCAGTGCTAAGGGGGACAGTAGCAATCAGCCCCAGCATTTT.

This clone is medium-sized within its sample. The chain has TRBV5-1 and TRBJ2-6; D is uncertain. The CDR3 is made up of 15 amino acids. Trimming removed 0 bases at V and 4 bases at J, with 8 bases between. Looked up from germline, CDR1 is SGHRS and CDR2 is YFSETQ. The CDR3 here is CASSLDTVGANVLTF. CDR3 coding DNA: TGCGCCAGCAGCTTGGATACTGTGGGGGCCAACGTCCTGACTTTC.

This clone has ten or more counts. The genes are TRBV7-2 and TRBJ2-3; D is unresolved. This CDR3 is built from 12 residues. CDR1 SGHTA and CDR2 FQGNSA come from the germline V gene. With 4 bases removed from V and 4 bases from J, the gap between germline ends came to 6 bases. CDR3 sequence: CASSYGADTQYF. In nucleotides, the CDR3 is TGTGCCAGCAGCTATGGGGCAGATACGCAGTATTTT.

The chain links TRBV30 to TRBJ2-7; perhaps TRBD2 as D (6 bases). CDR3 size: 14 residues. CDR1 and CDR2 (germline): GTSNPN, SVGIG (reference sequence). Deletions cut 4 bases from V and 5 bases from J, with 18 bases between. CDR3 region: CAWTLGGERDEQYF. The CDR3 DNA follows: TGTGCCTGGACCTTAGGAGGGGAACGGGACGAGCAGTACTTC.

This clone occurred many times. The V call is TRBV11-1, the J call TRBJ1-2; unclear D gene. Germline V CDR1 and CDR2: SGHAT, FQDESV (reference sequence). The ends were cut back, 4 bases at V and 2 bases at J, with 17 bases in the middle. The CDR3 is 16 amino acids. This CDR3 is CASSSPGEGRNYGYTF. As DNA, the CDR3 is TGTGCCAGCAGCTCCCCCGGGGAGGGTCGCAACTATGGCTACACCTTC.

This clone was found many times. V gene TRBV7-3 combines with J gene TRBJ2-3; TRBD2 aligns across 8 bases. The CDR3 is 16 amino acids. V gave up 5 bases and J gave up 7 bases; unmatched junction bases: 14. In germline, CDR1 is SGHTA, CDR2 FQGTGA. The CDR3 region has the DNA TGTGCCAGCAGCGCCAGTACTAGCGGCCCGGGGCATACGCAGTATTTT. This codes for CASSASTSGPGHTQYF.

By share, this clone ranks as medium-sized. The V gene is TRBV27, the J gene TRBJ2-2; no firm D call. CDR1 MNHEY and CDR2 SMNVEV come from the germline V gene (reference sequence). CDR3 size: 13 residues. V was pared by 4 bases and J by 7 bases, with 10 bases between. CDR3 residues: CASSSPRLGELFF. CDR3 DNA: TGTGCCAGCAGTTCCCCTCGGCTCGGGGAGCTGTTTTTT.

This clone was observed at least ten times. The J gene is TRBJ2-6, the V gene TRBV7-7; D is uncertain. Germline CDR1 is SSHAT and CDR2 is FNYEAQ (reference sequence). V lost 1 base and J 4 bases, leaving 5 bases between the germline ends. The CDR3 runs 14 residues. The CDR3 sequence is CASSLELGANVLTF. Written as DNA, the CDR3 is TGTGCCAGCAGCTTAGAATTGGGGGCCAACGTCCTGACTTTC.

The rearrangement uses TRBV4-1 and TRBJ2-7; the D is unclear. This CDR3 is built from 14 residues. V lost 1 base to trimming and J lost 2 bases, with 9 bases between them. Germline assignment: CDR1 MGHRA and CDR2 YSYEKL. CDR3 protein: CASSQGPRTYEQYF. The CDR3 DNA follows: TGCGCCAGCAGCCAAGGCCCCAGAACCTACGAGCAGTACTTC.